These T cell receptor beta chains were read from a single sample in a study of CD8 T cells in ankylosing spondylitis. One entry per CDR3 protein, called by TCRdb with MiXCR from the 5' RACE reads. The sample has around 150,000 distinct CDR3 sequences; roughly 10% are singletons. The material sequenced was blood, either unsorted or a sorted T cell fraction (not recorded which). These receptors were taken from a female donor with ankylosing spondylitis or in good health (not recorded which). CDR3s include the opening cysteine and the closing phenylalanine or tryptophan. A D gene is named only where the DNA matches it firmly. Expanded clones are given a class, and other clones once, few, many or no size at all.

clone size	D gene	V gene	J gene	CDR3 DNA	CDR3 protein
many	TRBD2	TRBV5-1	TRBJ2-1	TGCGCCAGCAGCTTTGTGACTAGCGGTTTCAATGAGCAGTTCTTC	CASSFVTSGFNEQFF
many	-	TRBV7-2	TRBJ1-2	TGTGCCAGCAGCAGAGACAGGTTTCGGAGCGATGGCTACACCTTC	CASSRDRFRSDGYTF
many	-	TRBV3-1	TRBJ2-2	TGTGCCAGCCGAGGAGTGAACACCGGGGAGCTGTTTTTT	CASRGVNTGELFF
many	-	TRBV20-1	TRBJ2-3	TGCAGTGCCAGAGACCCCCTGCGGGGAGATTCCACAGATACGCAGTATTTT	CSARDPLRGDSTDTQYF
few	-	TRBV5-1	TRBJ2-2	TGCGCCAGCAGCCTGGGTGGAGGCGCCGGGGAGCTGTTTTTT	CASSLGGGAGELFF
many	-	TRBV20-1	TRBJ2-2	TGCAGTGGGGATAGACGGGCGAACACCGGGGAGCTGTTTTTT	CSGDRRANTGELFF
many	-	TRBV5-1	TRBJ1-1	TGCGCCAGCAGCTTGGCCACCTTATCCTTGAACACTGAAGCTTTCTTT	CASSLATLSLNTEAFF
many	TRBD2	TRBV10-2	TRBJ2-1	TGCGCCAGCCGACTAGCGGGAACATACAATGAGCAGTTCTTC	CASRLAGTYNEQFF
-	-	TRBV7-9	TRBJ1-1	TGTGCCAGCAGCTTGTGGGGGGACACTGAAGCTTTCTTT	CASSLWGDTEAFF
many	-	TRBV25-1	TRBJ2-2	TGTGCCAGCAGTGATATAAACACCGGGGAGCTGTTTTTT	CASSDINTGELFF
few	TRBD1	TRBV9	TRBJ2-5	TGTGCCAGCAGCGTGACAGGGGGTGTTCAAGAGACCCAGTACTTC	CASSVTGGVQETQYF
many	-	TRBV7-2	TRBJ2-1	TGTGCCAGCAGCCCCCTGGGGGGTACCTACAATGAGCAGTTCTTC	CASSPLGGTYNEQFF
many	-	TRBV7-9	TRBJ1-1	TGTGCCAGCAGCTTTTTAAGGGGCACTGAAGCTTTCTTT	CASSFLRGTEAFF
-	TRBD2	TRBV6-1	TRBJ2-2	TGTGCCAGCAGTAGCGGACTAGCGGTGAACACCGGGGAGCTGTTTTTT	CASSSGLAVNTGELFF
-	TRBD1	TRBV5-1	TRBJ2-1	TGCGCCAGCAGCTTTGGGACAGGGGTCTACAATGAGCAGTTCTTC	CASSFGTGVYNEQFF
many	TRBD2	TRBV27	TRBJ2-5	TGTGCCAGCAGTCGGATCCTAGGACTAGCGGGACAAGAGACCCAGTACTTC	CASSRILGLAGQETQYF
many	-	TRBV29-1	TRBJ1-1	TGCAGCGTCTCAAAGGGGAACACTGAAGCTTTCTTT	CSVSKGNTEAFF
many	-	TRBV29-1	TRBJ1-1	TGCAGCGTTGAGGGGGACGGAGGCACTGAAGCTTTCTTT	CSVEGDGGTEAFF
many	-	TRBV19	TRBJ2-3	TGTGCCAGTAGTATTGCCAGGGCGGGAAACGCAGATACGCAGTATTTT	CASSIARAGNADTQYF
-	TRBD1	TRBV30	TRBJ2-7	TGTGCCTGGAGTCCGTTGGGGACAGCCTACGAGCAGTACTTC	CAWSPLGTAYEQYF
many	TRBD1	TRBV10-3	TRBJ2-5	TGTGCCATCAGTACGGACAGGGCCCAAGAGACCCAGTACTTC	CAISTDRAQETQYF
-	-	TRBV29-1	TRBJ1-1	TGCAGCGTTGAAGTGAACACTGAAGCTTTCTTT	CSVEVNTEAFF
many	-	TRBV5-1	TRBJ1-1	TGCGCCAGCATAGCAGGGATAGGGAACACTGAAGCTTTCTTT	CASIAGIGNTEAFF
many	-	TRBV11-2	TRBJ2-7	TGTGCCAGCAGCCGTGGCATGTACGAGCAGTACTTC	CASSRGMYEQYF
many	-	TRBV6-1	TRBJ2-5	TGTGCCAGCAGCAAGGACGATAAAGGGACCCAGTACTTC	CASSKDDKGTQYF
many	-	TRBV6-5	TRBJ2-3	TGTGCCAGCAGTTACGCAATGACCGGGTCGCGGGATACGCAGTATTTT	CASSYAMTGSRDTQYF
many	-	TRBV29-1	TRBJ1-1	TGCAGCGCCACGACACCATTGAACACTGAAGCTTTCTTT	CSATTPLNTEAFF
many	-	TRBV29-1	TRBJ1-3	TGCAGCGCCGGGTCTGACTCTGGAAACACCATATATTTT	CSAGSDSGNTIYF
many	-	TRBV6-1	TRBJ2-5	TGTGCCAGCAGAGCGAACAACATCCAAGAGACCCAGTACTTC	CASRANNIQETQYF
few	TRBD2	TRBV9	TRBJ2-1	TGTGCCAGCAGCGTAATGGCTAGCGGGAGTTATGAGCAGTTCTTC	CASSVMASGSYEQFF
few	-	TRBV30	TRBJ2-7	TGTGCCTGGAGTGTAGGGGTCCCCTACGAGCAGTACTTC	CAWSVGVPYEQYF
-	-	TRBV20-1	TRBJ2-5	TGCAGTGCTAGAGTCCCGGACGGAGCCCAAGAGACCCAGTACTTC	CSARVPDGAQETQYF
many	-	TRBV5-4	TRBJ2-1	TGTGCCAGCAGCCGTCCCTACAATGAGCAGTTCTTC	CASSRPYNEQFF
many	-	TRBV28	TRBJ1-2	TGTGCCAGCAGCCATGACTTCTTCTATGGCTACACCTTC	CASSHDFFYGYTF
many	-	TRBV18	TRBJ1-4	TGTGCCAGCTCACAGCAGTCTAATGAAAAACTGTTTTTT	CASSQQSNEKLFF
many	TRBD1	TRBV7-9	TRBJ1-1	TGTGCCAGCAGCTCATTTGGGACAGCGGACACTGAAGCTTTCTTT	CASSSFGTADTEAFF
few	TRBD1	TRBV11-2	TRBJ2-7	TGTGCCAGCAGCTCTCCCGGGACAGCCTTGGGGCAGTACTTC	CASSSPGTALGQYF
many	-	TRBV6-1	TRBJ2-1	TGTGCCAGCAGCAAGGCCGGGCTCTACAATGAGCAGTTCTTC	CASSKAGLYNEQFF
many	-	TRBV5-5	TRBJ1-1	TGTGCCAGCAGTCGCCAGGGGAATTTGAACACTGAAGCTTTCTTT	CASSRQGNLNTEAFF
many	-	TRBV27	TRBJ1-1	TGTGCCAGCAGTTCAGGGGTGGGTGAAGCTTTCTTT	CASSSGVGEAFF
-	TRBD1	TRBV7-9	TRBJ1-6	TGTGCCAGCAGCTGGGACAGTGATAATTCACCCCTCCACTTT	CASSWDSDNSPLHF
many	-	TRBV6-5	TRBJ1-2	TGTGCCAGCAGTTACTCACGGGGGCGGGCGGACTATGGCTACACCTTC	CASSYSRGRADYGYTF
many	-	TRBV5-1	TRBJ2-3	TGCGCCAGCAGCTTCGGCGGCAGCAAAGATACGCAGTATTTT	CASSFGGSKDTQYF
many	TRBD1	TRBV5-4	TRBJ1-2	TGTGCCAGCAGCTTCGGGACAGCCCATGGTCCCTCTGGCTACACCTTC	CASSFGTAHGPSGYTF
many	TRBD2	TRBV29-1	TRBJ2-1	TGCAGCGTTGCAAGCGGGGGCAGCTCCTACAATGAGCAGTTCTTC	CSVASGGSSYNEQFF
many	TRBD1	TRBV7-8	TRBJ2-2	TGTGCCAGCAGCATACCGGGACAGGGAAGGATCGGGGAGCTGTTTTTT	CASSIPGQGRIGELFF
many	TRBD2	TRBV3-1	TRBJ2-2	TGTGCCAGCAGCCAAGCTGGCGGGAGAAGAACCGGGGAGCTGTTTTTT	CASSQAGGRRTGELFF
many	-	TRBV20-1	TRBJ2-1	TGCAGTGCTAGAGGGCCCGGGTCCTACAATGAGCAGTTCTTC	CSARGPGSYNEQFF
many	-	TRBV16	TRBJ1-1	TGTGCCAGCAGCCAGGAAACTGAAGCTTTCTTT	CASSQETEAFF
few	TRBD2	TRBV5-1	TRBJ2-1	TGCGCCAGCAGGTTTGGGACTAGCGCATACAATGAGCAGTTCTTC	CASRFGTSAYNEQFF
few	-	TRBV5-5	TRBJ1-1	TGTGCCAGCAGCTTTGAAAGGACCGAAGCTTTCTTT	CASSFERTEAFF
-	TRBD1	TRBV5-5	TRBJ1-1	TGTGCCAGCAGTCGCACAGGGGTCGGCACTGAAGCTTTCTTT	CASSRTGVGTEAFF
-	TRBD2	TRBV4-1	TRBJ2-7	TGCGCCAGCAGCCAAGATGGTAGCGGGAGTACCTACGAGCAGTACTTC	CASSQDGSGSTYEQYF